The entry below gives a single T cell receptor (beta chain) sequence along with its context. The antigen is not known. Being one base from a much bigger clone, this may be a read error. As the CDR3 is not closed by the conserved phenylalanine or tryptophan, this likely results from a read error. The sample comes from a study of immune heterogeneity within non-small cell lung tumors. Study-level background: Several squamous cell carcinomas, under 12 non-squamous carcinomas and 1 not otherwise specified made up the tumors. General study findings and limits: Identical dominant CDR3 beta clonotypes were found repeatedly across the tumor sites of a single patient, and these appeared alongside high-frequency clones that were unique to particular tumor locations.

Genomic DNA extracted from bulk tumor tissue served as template. A total of approximately 600 ng was used per sample. Several far-apart biopsies were taken per primary tumor during surgery. Curative operations were performed on patients who had untreated, newly diagnosed non-small cell lung cancer. Every donor was a newly diagnosed non-small cell lung cancer patient having surgery with curative intent. Multiplex PCR amplified TCR beta CDR3 with 32 V and 13 J primers. TCRdb reprocessed the multiplex PCR reads with MiXCR, giving one entry per CDR3 protein. Of thousands of distinct CDR3 sequences detected, roughly 20% appear once; the ten largest clones hold 17%. V lost 2 bases, J lost 6 bases, and 4 bases stayed unmatched. Germline V lookup: CDR1 LGHDT, CDR2 YNNKEL (reference sequence). There are 14 residues in the CDR3.

V gene TRBV3-1 combines with J gene TRBJ2-4; 7 bases align to TRBD2. Sequencing was done on a sample of lung tumor tissue. This clonotype was obtained from a man between 60 and 75 years old with non-small cell lung cancer. The CDR3 loop is CASSQREGRNIQYL. CDR3 bases: TGTGCCAGCAGCCAAAGGGAGGGCCGAAACATTCAGTACCTC.